The rows below give T cell receptor beta chains drawn from one sample of a study of cytomegalovirus exposure and HLA in healthy donors. Here immunoSEQ multiplex PCR was the method, and the copy in TCRdb shows in-frame clones only, minus some. Among some 290,000 clones, approximately 88% were seen once, and the ten largest hold roughly 0.96%. The source material was PBMCs. These receptors were obtained from a man aged 25 to 40 in good health and CMV-seronegative. Each CDR3 is given with its conserved first and last residue. The order of the fields is V gene, CDR3 protein.

TRBV5-1 | CASSSEGTSTGELFF
TRBV6-1 | CASSEYNSGANTGELFF
TRBV6-5 | CASSYPKGGTGELFF
TRBV10-1 | CASSERRLPDTQYF
TRBV27 | CASSLYAASSYEQYF
TRBV5-1 | CASSPTQGTSYEQYF
TRBV5-1 | CASRGTGGVNNEQFF
TRBV18 | CASSPPGREGQPQHF
TRBV18 | CASSRQQDTEAFF
TRBV5-4 | CASSTGSHEQYF
TRBV18 | CASSPRGVDSSPLHF
TRBV5-1 | CASSLQVNYGYTF
TRBV7-9 | CASSSGLAGPYEQYF
TRBV19 | CATATSVSYEQYF
TRBV13 | CASTRQAGNEQFF
TRBV14 | CASSQWGPSYNEQFF
TRBV11-2 | CASSFTGGLSDTQYF
TRBV4-1 | CASSPRQGSSYNEQFF
TRBV6-6 | CASASGGGTDTQYF
TRBV9 | CASSVPAENTIYF
TRBV27 | CASSLRDRVGEQYF
TRBV11-2 | CASSLVGGNTEAFF
TRBV7-7 | CASSPGQGIDEQFF
TRBV7-9 | CASSPGDRGIDQPQHF
TRBV11-2 | CASSLGRGGAYEQYF
TRBV10-1 | CASSGRSGLRRYEQYF
TRBV19 | CASRSPPTVSTDSIQDQPQHF
TRBV19 | CASSTRTGEGYEQYF
TRBV29-1 | CSVEDRGDARQYF
TRBV6-4 | CASSPDGGGKLFF
TRBV15 | CATSPRLTGSGYTF
TRBV13 | CASNMGSTDTQYF
TRBV7-9 | CASTNAQTSGAVDEQFF
TRBV5-1 | CASRPERGGIITDTQYF
TRBV2 | CARQTGAGTTEAFF
TRBV2 | CASIGTHYGYTF
TRBV7-2 | CASSLTPGSGNTIYF
TRBV9 | CASSPSTGGYEQYF
TRBV11-2 | CASSSLRQGNEKLFF
TRBV29-1 | CSVRTGSNTEAFF
TRBV5-8 | CASSSGQGFYEQYF
TRBV18 | CASSPPWTGAGNTIYF
TRBV2 | CASSEGGLGGEQFF